These 19 T cell receptor beta chains were all obtained from the same sample, sequenced in a study of T cell repertoires in cytomegalovirus infection. TCRdb fed the reads into MiXCR, producing one record per CDR3 protein. The table lists about 71,000 distinct CDR3 sequences, 20% of them singletons. No antigens are known for them. The specimen was CD8+ T cells from cultured PBMCs, collected from culture after CMV antigen stimulation. Receptor source: a human donor in good health (CMV status not recorded). Some clones in this sample may be carry-over from other donors' samples.

This clonotype showed up just a few times. The gene calls are TRBV5-6 and TRBJ2-1, with TRBD2 identical over 12 bases. The CDR3 is 16 residues long. Germline trimming cut 1 base from V and 3 bases from J; bases unmatched to any gene: 2. The germline V gene encodes CDR1 SGHDT and CDR2 YYEEEE. CDR3 nucleotide sequence: TGTGCCAGCAGCTTGACTAGCGGGGGGATCTACAATGAGCAGTTCTTC. This gives the protein CASSLTSGGIYNEQFF.

This clonotype appeared a few times. This chain uses TRBV7-9 with TRBJ2-5; maybe TRBD1 (6 bases). The V gene lost 5 bases and the J gene lost 0 bases, with 13 bases spanning the gap. The CDR3 spans 15 residues. CDR1 and CDR2 from the germline V gene are SEHNR and FQNEAQ (reference sequence). The CDR3 nucleotides are TGTGCCAGCAGCCCTACTCGGACAGACCAAGAGACCCAGTACTTC. Translation gives CASSPTRTDQETQYF.

This chain links TRBV6-1 with TRBJ1-1, with unresolved D. This CDR3 contains 14 residues. V was cut by 5 bases and J by 2 bases, with 12 bases left in between. Germline V gene sequence: CDR1 MNHNS, CDR2 SASEGT. CDR3 sequence reads: CASSPVPGNTEAFF. CDR3 bases: TGTGCCAGCAGTCCTGTCCCGGGAAACACTGAAGCTTTCTTT.

Only a few counts were recorded for this clonotype. CDR3 protein: CASSFGTGQETQYF. The CDR3, as DNA: TGTGCCAGTAGTTTTGGGACAGGGCAAGAGACCCAGTACTTC. The gene calls are TRBV19 and TRBJ2-5, with 9 nucleotides matching TRBD1. The CDR3 is made up of 14 amino acids. J lost 2 bases, V lost 5 bases, and 3 bases had no gene match. Germline assignment: CDR1 LNHDA and CDR2 SQIVND (reference sequence).

This clonotype turned up a few times. This chain joins TRBV20-1 and TRBJ2-7; possible D gene TRBD1, 6 bases. Trimming shortened V by 2 bases and J by 3 bases, and 20 bases separated the two germline ends. Germline loops: CDR1 DFQATT, CDR2 SNEGSKA (reference sequence). This CDR3 is built from 16 residues. In DNA, the CDR3 is TGCAGTGCTAGACCCACTCGGGCAGGGGTGCTCTACGAGCAGTACTTC. Its translation is CSARPTRAGVLYEQYF.

The sample holds a few counts of this clonotype. The rearrangement links TRBV12-5 to TRBJ2-1, with D maybe TRBD2 (6 bases). V was cut by 5 bases and J by 3 bases, with 14 bases left in between. The CDR3 has 15 amino acids. The V gene's germline CDR1 is LGHNT and CDR2 FRNRAP. The CDR3 protein is CASGPWEAHYNEQFF. In nucleotides, the CDR3 is TGTGCTAGTGGTCCTTGGGAGGCTCACTACAATGAGCAGTTCTTC.

This clonotype was picked up many times. The chain has TRBV28 and TRBJ1-6; TRBD1 aligns across 9 bases. This CDR3 has 16 amino acids. Germline loops: CDR1 MDHEN, CDR2 SYDVKM. V gave up 2 bases and J gave up 10 bases; unmatched junction bases: 9. DNA for the CDR3: TGTGCCAGCAGTTTAGATAGGACAGGGGTTTACTCACCCCTCCACTTT. It codes for CASSLDRTGVYSPLHF.

The chain employs TRBV12-3 or TRBV12-4 and TRBJ1-2; D might be TRBD1 (6 bases). The CDR3 loop spans 14 amino acids. The V end was cut by 7 bases, the J end by 4 bases, with 16 bases between. CDR3 DNA: TGTGCCAGCACTCCTAGGACAGCCGTCTATGGCTACACCTTC. Translation: CASTPRTAVYGYTF.

The sample holds many counts of this clonotype. The chain couples TRBV19 to TRBJ2-7, with TRBD1 matching over 7 bases. The germline gives CDR1 LNHDA, CDR2 SQIVND (reference sequence). The junction had 6 bases not matched to a gene; V was cut back by 2 bases and J by 2 bases. This CDR3 is 15 amino acids long. This CDR3 reads CASSIIGDSTYEQYF. DNA of the CDR3: TGTGCCAGTAGTATAATTGGGGACAGCACCTACGAGCAGTACTTC.

This clonotype occurred a few times. J is TRBJ1-5 and V is TRBV4-3; D not resolved. Trimming took 0 bases from V and 4 from J, leaving 4 bases between them. CDR1 and CDR2 from the germline V gene are LGHNA and YSLEER. The length of the CDR3 is 13 residues. The CDR3 nucleotides read TGCGCCAGCAGCCAAGAGGCTAATCAGCCCCAGCATTTT. Its protein product is CASSQEANQPQHF.

The rearrangement uses TRBV7-9 and TRBJ2-1, with D possibly being TRBD2 (7 bases). This CDR3 comprises 15 residues. Trimming shortened V by 6 bases and J by 2 bases, and 14 bases separated the two germline ends. In germline, CDR1 is SEHNR, CDR2 FQNEAQ (reference sequence). The CDR3 coding sequence is TGTGCCAGCAGGGGAGGGGGAATTGCCTACAATGAGCAGTTCTTC. It specifies CASRGGGIAYNEQFF.

This rearrangement joins TRBV7-2 to TRBJ2-7; D is unresolved. This CDR3 spans 13 amino acids. Trimming took off 5 bases at V and 0 bases at J, with 8 bases between the two ends. CDR1 is SGHTA, CDR2 FQGNSA, per germline. The CDR3 reads CASSQISSYEQYF. CDR3 in DNA: TGTGCCAGCAGCCAAATTAGCTCCTACGAGCAGTACTTC.

The V gene is TRBV27, the J gene TRBJ2-5; D gene unclear. The germline V gene has CDR1 MNHEY and CDR2 SMNVEV (reference sequence). This CDR3 is built from 15 residues. The V end lost 6 bases, the J end lost 4 bases, and 18 bases lay between the germline ends. In nucleotides, the CDR3 is TGTGCCAGCAGCCGCCGTGATAGGGCAGCAGAGACCCAGTACTTC. It encodes CASSRRDRAAETQYF.

The chain is built from TRBV27 and TRBJ1-1, with D possibly TRBD1 on 6 matching bases. Germline CDR1 reads MNHEY; CDR2 reads SMNVEV (reference sequence). This CDR3 is 18 amino acids long. Trimming removed 1 base at V and 0 bases at J, with 18 bases between. The CDR3 coding sequence is TGTGCCAGCAGTTTATTCGGGGGGCGTAGCCGAATGAACACTGAAGCTTTCTTT. This codes for CASSLFGGRSRMNTEAFF.

Only a few counts were recorded for this clonotype. The chain links TRBV7-2 to TRBJ1-6; TRBD1 matches at 7 bases. CDR3 length: 16 amino acids. The J segment lost 5 bases and the V segment lost 5 bases, leaving 9 bases of the junction unmatched. CDR1 is SGHTA and CDR2 is FQGNSA in the germline V gene. In DNA, the CDR3 is TGTGCCAGCAGCCGCGTATCGGGACAGAATAATTCACCCCTCCACTTT. This sequence encodes CASSRVSGQNNSPLHF. Filled out from reference TRBV7-2 and TRBJ1-6, the complete variable domain reads GAGVSQSPSNKVTEKGKDVELRCDPISGHTALYWYRQSLGQGLEFLIYFQGNSAPDKSGLPSDRFSAERTGGSVSTLTIQRTQQEDSAVYLCASSRVSGQNNSPLHFGNGTRLTVT.

The rearrangement links TRBV12-3 or TRBV12-4 to TRBJ2-1, with TRBD2 matching over 8 bases. The CDR3 extends over 15 amino acids. V shed 0 bases and J 7 bases; nucleotides not matched to a gene: 5. Here the CDR3 reads CASSLAAGAGNEQFF. The DNA for the CDR3 is TGTGCCAGCAGTTTAGCAGCGGGGGCAGGAAATGAGCAGTTCTTC.

V gene TRBV4-1 combines with J gene TRBJ1-2, with TRBD1 identical over 8 bases. V was clipped by 0 bases and J by 6 bases; unmatched bases: 3. The CDR3 has 14 residues. The V gene's germline CDR1 is MGHRA and CDR2 YSYEKL. In nucleotides, the CDR3 is TGCGCCAGCAGCCAAGATGGACAGGGCGATGGCTACACCTTC. Translation gives CASSQDGQGDGYTF.

V usage is TRBV7-2 and J usage is TRBJ1-2, with D possibly being TRBD1 (5 bases). V lost 5 bases and J 5 bases, leaving 9 bases between the germline ends. This CDR3 comprises 12 residues. CDR1 and CDR2 from the germline V gene are SGHTA and FQGNSA. The CDR3 spells CASSGAAYGYTF. In nucleotides, the CDR3 is TGTGCCAGCAGCGGGGCGGCGTATGGCTACACCTTC. Complete variable domain (other parts from reference TRBV7-2 and TRBJ1-2): GAGVSQSPSNKVTEKGKDVELRCDPISGHTALYWYRQSLGQGLEFLIYFQGNSAPDKSGLPSDRFSAERTGGSVSTLTIQRTQQEDSAVYLCASSGAAYGYTFGSGTRLTVV.

This clonotype was picked up many times. This chain links TRBV7-2 with TRBJ1-1; 7 positions agree with TRBD1. Germline assignment: CDR1 SGHTA and CDR2 FQGNSA. V shed 5 bases and J 0 bases; nucleotides not matched to a gene: 9. CDR3 length: 16 residues. The CDR3 protein is CASSEGDRLLNTEAFF. The CDR3 DNA reads TGTGCCAGCAGCGAAGGGGACAGACTCCTGAACACTGAAGCTTTCTTT.